What follows are 27 T cell receptor beta chains derived from one specimen sequenced in a study of tumor-infiltrating lymphocytes in primary liver carcinoma. The blood RNA (from unsorted whole blood) was obtained, and germline DNA was also extracted. Synthesis of TCR beta cDNA was carried out from approximately 0.55 ug total RNA with a constant-region primer. ARM-PCR was slightly modified, and three nested multiplex PCR rounds with it gave rise to the TCR beta libraries. TRBV1-TRBV30 forward primers paired with a C-beta reverse primer drove the first two PCR rounds, about 10 cycles each. One entry per CDR3 protein, called by TCRdb with MiXCR from the multiplex PCR reads. The repertoire consists of hundreds of thousands of distinct CDR3 sequences, with more than 55% occurring once and the leading ten covering over 15%. What was sequenced was peripheral blood. The receptors here all came from a woman aged 25 to 39 with primary liver carcinoma and hepatitis B virus infection.

The chain uses TRBV19 and TRBJ1-1; no clear D gene. The CDR3 length is 16 residues. The germline CDR1 and CDR2 sequences are LNHDA and SQIVND (reference sequence). The ends were cut back, 8 bases at V and 0 bases at J, with 19 bases in the middle. This CDR3 reads CASSSVSVPMNTEAFF. Here the CDR3 DNA reads TGTGCCAGTTCCTCAGTTTCCGTACCCATGAACACTGAAGCTTTCTTT.

In the case of this clonotype: A read error may be the cause here, since a much bigger clone is one base away. The chain recombines TRBV4-1 with TRBJ2-1, with D possibly matching TRBD2 (5 bases). This CDR3 has 13 residues. Germline V gene sequence: CDR1 MGHRA, CDR2 YSYEKL. The CDR3 DNA sequence: TGCGCCAGCAGCCCGGACCCGTTTAGGGAGCAGCTCTTC. Translating gives CASSPDPFREQLF.

CDR3: CASSIVRQETQYF. CDR3 bases: TGTGCCAGCTCAATCGTCCGCCAAGAGACCCAGTACTTC. This chain uses TRBV18 with TRBJ2-5, with unresolved D. V was trimmed by 5 bases and J by 1 base, leaving 8 bases between them. Germline V gives CDR1 KGHSH, CDR2 LQKENI. The CDR3 totals 13 residues.

V usage is TRBV10-3 and J usage is TRBJ2-5; 10 nucleotides line up with TRBD2. Per the germline V gene, CDR1 is ENHRY and CDR2 is SYGVKD. Trimming cost V 6 bases and J 5 bases; bases outside gene matches: 12. The CDR3 totals 16 residues. The CDR3 is CAISPGVAGGHETQYF. CDR3 nucleotides: TGTGCCATCAGCCCCGGGGTAGCGGGGGGTCACGAGACCCAGTACTTC.

Details on this clonotype: Here the CDR3 omits its conserved ending phenylalanine or tryptophan, so a read error is the likely source. This chain uses TRBV29-1 with TRBJ1-2; TRBD1 might be the D (5 bases). This CDR3 comprises 13 residues. The V gene's germline CDR1 is SQVTM and CDR2 ANQGSEA. The CDR3 is CIVEVAGGYGYTS. In DNA form, the CDR3 reads TGCATCGTTGAAGTGGCGGGGGGCTATGGCTACACCTCC.

The chain carries TRBV5-1 and TRBJ2-3; 10 nucleotides line up with TRBD2. The ends lost 2 bases at V and 4 bases at J; junction bases unmatched: 4. Germline V gene lookup returns CDR1 SGHRS and CDR2 YFSETQ. CDR3 length: 15 residues. The CDR3 loop reads CASSLTSGTPDTQYF. CDR3 bases: TGCGCCAGCAGCTTAACTAGCGGGACCCCAGATACGCAGTATTTT.

A word on this clonotype: This may stem from a read error, because a much larger clone lies one nucleotide away. The CDR3 sequence is CTISSQGVGEKLFF. CDR3 DNA sequence: TGTACCATCAGTTCACAGGGCGTCGGTGAAAAACTGTTTTTT. The rearrangement joins TRBV10-3 to TRBJ1-4, with a possible D match to TRBD1 (6 bases). The CDR3 contains 14 residues. Germline CDR1 and CDR2: ENHRY and SYGVKD.

This clonotype was recorded a few times. The rearrangement links TRBV5-8 to TRBJ2-5; 9 bases fit TRBD2. Germline lookup yields CDR1 SGHTS and CDR2 YDEGEE. Unmatched junction bases numbered 3, after V lost 7 bases and J lost 2 bases. This CDR3 spans 13 amino acids. CDR3 nucleotides: TGTGCCAGCGGACTAGCGCTACAAGAGACCCAGTACTTC. This encodes CASGLALQETQYF.

In the case of this clonotype: The junction departs from the called germline gene at one end, perhaps through a read error. The V and J genes are TRBV29-1 and TRBJ2-7; 7 positions agree with TRBD1. This CDR3 is built from 11 residues. The germline gives CDR1 SQVTM, CDR2 ANQGSEA. This chain's CDR3 is CSVRQGQEQCF. In DNA form, the CDR3 reads TGCAGCGTCCGACAGGGCCAGGAGCAGTGCTTC.

Comments on this clonotype: Just one base apart from a much larger clone, this may be a read error. Likely a read error: the CDR3 ends without its conserved phenylalanine or tryptophan. The chain recombines TRBV29-1 with TRBJ2-3; D tentatively fits TRBD1 or TRBD2 (5 bases each). The CDR3 totals 14 residues. The V end was cut by 5 bases, the J end by 0 bases, with 12 bases between. CDR1 SQVTM and CDR2 ANQGSEA come from the germline V gene. This CDR3 is CSVKRDGSTDTQYL. Here the CDR3 DNA reads TGCAGCGTTAAAAGGGACGGAAGCACAGATACGCAGTATTTA.

The J gene is TRBJ2-5, the V gene TRBV5-1; D not certain. Germline CDR1 reads SGHRS; CDR2 reads YFSETQ. The CDR3 extends over 14 amino acids. The CDR3 is CTNSPLINQETQYF. CDR3 sequence (DNA): TGCACCAACAGCCCGCTAATAAACCAAGAGACCCAGTACTTC.

This clonotype has a handful of counts. The chain employs TRBV6-2 or TRBV6-3 and TRBJ2-1; TRBD2 aligns across 9 bases. CDR1 is MNHEY and CDR2 is SVGEGT in the germline V gene. The CDR3 length is 14 residues. J was trimmed by 6 bases and V by 5 bases; bases with no gene match: 5. This CDR3 reads CASSPGLAPNEQFF. CDR3 nucleotides: TGTGCCAGCAGTCCCGGACTAGCGCCCAATGAGCAGTTCTTC.

V gene TRBV11-2 combines with J gene TRBJ2-5; TRBD1 aligns across 7 bases. V lost 7 bases to trimming and J lost 4 bases; unmatched junction nucleotides: 15. Germline values: CDR1 SGHAT, CDR2 FQNNGV. The CDR3 has 16 amino acids. The CDR3 nucleotides read TGTGCCAGCACCGACTCTCGAATAGGGGGCGCAGAGACCCAGTACTTC. Protein product: CASTDSRIGGAETQYF.

There are a few counts of this clonotype. This chain connects TRBV5-4 to TRBJ2-3; 9 bases agree with TRBD2. After removal of 4 bases from V and 4 bases from J, the junction contained 4 bases not matched to a gene. CDR3 length: 14 residues. Per germline, CDR1 SGHNT and CDR2 YYREEE (reference sequence). The CDR3 nucleotides read TGTGCCAGCAGCAGGACTAGCGCGGCAGATACGCAGTATTTT. This sequence encodes CASSRTSAADTQYF.

This chain uses TRBV5-3 with TRBJ2-3; 7 positions agree with TRBD2. TRBV5-3 carries the ORF label, with uncertain function. The CDR3 totals 13 residues. V lost 5 bases, J lost 5 bases, and 5 bases stayed unmatched. The CDR3 DNA sequence: TGTGCCAGAAGAGCGGGACTTGAAGATACGCAGTATTTT. It translates to CARRAGLEDTQYF.

The genes are TRBV7-8 and TRBJ1-4; D remains ambiguous. The ends were cut back, 0 bases at V and 2 bases at J, with 4 bases in the middle. This CDR3 contains 14 residues. Germline lookup yields CDR1 SGHVS and CDR2 FQNEAQ. For the CDR3, the DNA is TGTGCCAGCAGCTTAGCACAGACTAATGAAAAACTGTTTTTT. This encodes CASSLAQTNEKLFF.

This clonotype appeared many times. The gene calls are TRBV11-1 and TRBJ1-5; no clear D gene. Germline V CDR1 and CDR2: SGHAT, FQDESV (reference sequence). V was pared by 2 bases and J by 4 bases, with 6 bases between. The CDR3 spans 13 residues. The CDR3 sequence: CASSLSMNQPQHF. CDR3 sequence (DNA): TGTGCCAGCAGCTTATCGATGAATCAGCCCCAGCATTTT. The full variable domain, in which reference TRBV11-1 and TRBJ1-5 provide the parts outside the CDR3, is EAEVAQSPRYKITEKSQAVAFWCDPISGHATLYWYRQILGQGPELLVQFQDESVVDDSQLPKDRFSAERLKGVDSTLKIQPAELGDSAMYLCASSLSMNQPQHFGDGTRLSIL.

This clonotype was observed at least ten times. The chain carries TRBV6-5 and TRBJ1-5; weak D call: TRBD1 (5 bases). Between the trimmed V and J ends, which lost 0 bases and 7 bases, there was a span of 19 bases. This CDR3 is 17 amino acids long. Germline V lookup: CDR1 MNHEY, CDR2 SVGAGI. Here the CDR3 reads CASSYSRASLGVQPQHF. CDR3 DNA sequence: TGTGCCAGCAGTTACTCTAGGGCATCCTTAGGGGTACAGCCCCAGCATTTT.

This clonotype turned up a few times. The rearrangement links TRBV14 to TRBJ2-3; TRBD2 matches 7 bases. The ends lost 4 bases at V and 1 base at J; junction bases unmatched: 11. Looked up from germline, CDR1 is SGHDN and CDR2 is FVKESK. The length of the CDR3 is 17 residues. The chain's CDR3 is CASSPGLGVRGTDTQYF. CDR3 coding DNA: TGTGCCAGCAGCCCCGGACTAGGAGTGAGGGGCACAGATACGCAGTATTTT.

This clonotype was recorded many times. The V and J genes are TRBV4-2 and TRBJ2-7; D remains unclear. The CDR3 totals 13 residues. V was trimmed by 2 bases and J by 2 bases, leaving 7 bases between them. CDR1 and CDR2 from the germline V gene are LGHNA and YNFKEQ. CDR3 protein: CASSQNPPYEQYF. The CDR3, as DNA: TGTGCCAGCAGCCAAAACCCGCCCTACGAGCAGTACTTC.

V is TRBV4-2 and J is TRBJ2-3; 8 bases align to TRBD2. This CDR3 is 19 amino acids long. Germline V gives CDR1 LGHNA, CDR2 YNFKEQ. The V gene end was trimmed by 1 base and the J gene end by 2 bases; junction bases not matched to a gene: 14. CDR3 in DNA: TGTGCCAGCAGCCAAGTTTGGTCTACTGGCGGGAGGTTCACAGATACGCAGTATTTT. As protein: CASSQVWSTGGRFTDTQYF.

This clonotype was observed many times. A junction end diverges from the germline sequence, so it may reflect a read error. The chain is built from TRBV11-3 and TRBJ2-3, with D perhaps matching TRBD2 (5 bases). The CDR3 runs 13 residues. Germline CDR1 and CDR2: SGHNT and YENEEA. CDR3 sequence: CASSLVGGDTRYF. In DNA, the CDR3 is TGTGCCAGCAGCTTAGTCGGAGGAGATACGCGGTATTTT. The complete variable domain, with remaining parts taken from reference TRBV11-3 and TRBJ2-3, reads EAGVVQSPRYKIIEKKQPVAFWCNPISGHNTLYWYLQNLGQGPELLIRYENEEAVDDSQLPKDRFSAERLKGVDSTLKIQPAELGDSAVYLCASSLVGGDTRYFGPGTRLTVL.

This clonotype has at least ten counts. The chain combines TRBV6-1 with TRBJ2-1; 7 bases are shared with TRBD2. V lost 8 bases and J lost 5; bases outside the gene matches: 27. From germline, CDR1 is MNHNS and CDR2 SASEGT. This CDR3 spans 20 amino acids. CDR3 nucleotide sequence: TGTGCCAGCCTTAACCTACTATACAGCGGGATTATTAAGTGGGACAATGAGCAGTTCTTC. Translated, it gives CASLNLLYSGIIKWDNEQFF.

This clonotype was found a few times. The chain is built from TRBV5-5 and TRBJ2-1; no clear D gene. V lost 0 bases to trimming and J lost 8 bases, with 18 bases between them. The CDR3 has 16 residues. Germline-derived CDR1 and CDR2 are SGHKS and YYEKEE (reference sequence). The CDR3 sequence is CASSLGVRSRVYEQFF. The CDR3 DNA reads TGTGCCAGCAGCTTGGGGGTCCGTTCAAGGGTATATGAGCAGTTCTTC.

This clonotype was seen repeatedly, ten times or more. The V gene is TRBV29-1, the J gene TRBJ2-2; the D gene is possibly TRBD2 (5 bases). Trimming left V 3 bases short and J 6 bases short, with 11 bases between. Germline V CDR1 and CDR2: SQVTM, ANQGSEA. This CDR3 contains 13 residues. The CDR3 nucleotides are TGCAGCGTTGAGGAGGCAGTTCCCGGGGAGCTGTTTTTT. This sequence encodes CSVEEAVPGELFF.

This chain uses TRBV4-3 with TRBJ1-4, with 7 bases identical to TRBD1. The junction had 7 bases not matched to a gene; V was cut back by 2 bases and J by 7 bases. Germline CDR1 is LGHNA and CDR2 is YSLEER. This CDR3 region has 15 residues. The CDR3 nucleotides read TGCGCCAGCAGCCAAACCGACAGGGTCGGTGAAAAACTGTTTTTT. Translation gives CASSQTDRVGEKLFF.

With respect to this clonotype: One end of the junction fails to match germline, which may point to a read error. CDR3 sequence (DNA): TGTGCTAGCAGTTTTGTGATTGGGACAGGGGAGTTCAGGGGCTATGGCTACACCTTC. Amino acids: CASSFVIGTGEFRGYGYTF. The chain carries TRBV6-6 and TRBJ1-2; TRBD1 matches at 10 bases. There are 19 residues in the CDR3. CDR1 is MNHNY, CDR2 SVGAGI, per germline (reference sequence).